Detailed here is one T cell receptor (beta chain). What antigen it recognizes has not been identified. No base quality information exists; no much larger clone differs at one position. The entry originates in a study of T cells in localized non-small cell lung cancer (dated by TCRdb to 2019 to 2021). Background on the whole study: The study analyzed T cell repertoires of a few hundred early-stage NSCLC patients, comparing tumors and uninvolved tumor-adjacent lungs. The cohort was made up of around 250 treatment-naive NSCLC patients whose localized lung tumors had been resected. NSCLC patients had a mean age of approximately 66 years, and more than 120 were male and about a hundred female.

The CDR3, cysteine through phenylalanine, is 15 amino acids long. The entry retains the CDR3 DNA only, 45 bases that are in frame from base 1. From the germline V gene, CDR1 is KGHSH and CDR2 is LQKENI. Clipping removes 3 bases from V and 0 bases from J, with 2 as the unmatched junction base count. Here is what the overall study found, with its caveats: Because multi-region tumor sequencing was not done, intratumor heterogeneity could not be ruled out. Because the study design was exploratory, TCR variables were selected using unadjusted p-values without false-discovery rate correction. A median of approximately 53 of the top 100 tumor clones turned up in the paired uninvolved adjacent lung, and 25 to 35 of those clones also ranked among the top 100 of that same adjacent lung. Longer overall survival was associated with higher T cell density in blood, whereas shorter survival was associated with higher clonality in adjacent lung. Uninvolved tumor-adjacent lung showed the highest T cell clonality, higher than tumor, which suggests more focused antigenic responses in the uninvolved tumor-adjacent lung.

At diagnosis, peripheral blood, uninvolved tumor-adjacent lung and tumor were collected and stored as a combination of fresh-frozen and FFPE material. For TCR repertoire profiling, blood samples were analyzed in the form of peripheral blood mononuclear cells. The immunoSEQ Assay was used to sequence TCR beta CDR3 regions from DNA. Regarding the original processing steps: To compute T cell density, TCR beta template counts were normalized to usable DNA, which was estimated by amplifying housekeeping genes. Richness was estimated using the preseqR package, with extrapolation to 400,000 templates for PBMC samples and to 120,000 templates for tissue samples. Clonality was calculated as one minus Pielou's evenness. Tissue-enriched TCRs were identified by differential abundance testing using productive amino-acid clonotypes, minimum total count 5 and alpha 0.1. The Jaccard Index and the Morisita Overlap Index were used to measure repertoire overlap between compartments. GLIPH grouped TCR beta CDR3s together with public tetramer-defined viral CDR3s, and a viral motif had to include at least three viral sequences and show V-gene enrichment. TCRdb mirrors the immuneACCESS table, restricted to in-frame sequences. Some clones are absent from its copies; in checked studies, under half trace to an unresolved V gene, and the reason for the others is unknown. V and J calls and clone size are as listed in that table; D and trimming were resolved from the DNA. The sample table holds some 78,000 clones, of which approximately 84% were seen once. Together, the top ten hold over 2.5% of the sample.

This clonotype was sampled from a man between 40 and 70 years old with stage I lung adenocarcinoma. Recombination linked TRBV18 to TRBJ2-3; 8 bases in between match TRBD1. Material: peripheral blood, obtained before any cancer treatment. In nucleotide form, the sequence is TGTGCCAGCTCACCCGGGACAGGTAGCACAGATACGCAGTATTTT. Its amino acids are CASSPGTGSTDTQYF.